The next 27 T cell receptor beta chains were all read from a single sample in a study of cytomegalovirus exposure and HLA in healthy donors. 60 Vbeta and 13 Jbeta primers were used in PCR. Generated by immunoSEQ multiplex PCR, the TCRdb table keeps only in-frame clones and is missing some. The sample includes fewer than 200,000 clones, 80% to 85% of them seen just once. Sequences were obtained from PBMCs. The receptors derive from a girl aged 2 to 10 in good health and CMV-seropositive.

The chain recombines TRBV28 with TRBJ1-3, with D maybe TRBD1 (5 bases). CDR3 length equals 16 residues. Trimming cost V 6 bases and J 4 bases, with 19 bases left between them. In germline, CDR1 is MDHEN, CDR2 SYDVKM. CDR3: CASSPYPPQGGNTIYF. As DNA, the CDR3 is TGTGCCAGCAGCCCATACCCCCCCCAGGGAGGAAACACCATATATTTT.

The CDR3 DNA follows: TGCGCCAGCAGCTTGGGCGGGCCCTACGAGCAGTACTTC. It yields the protein CASSLGGPYEQYF. This chain uses TRBV5-1 with TRBJ2-7; D possibly corresponds to TRBD2 (5 bases). V lost 0 bases to trimming and J lost 2 bases, with 6 bases between them. This CDR3 comprises 13 residues. Germline V gives CDR1 SGHRS, CDR2 YFSETQ.

The CDR3 sequence is CASSHKAGATPEQFF. Written as DNA, the CDR3 is TGTGCCAGCAGCCACAAAGCGGGAGCGACTCCTGAGCAGTTCTTC. The chain combines TRBV9 with TRBJ2-1, with 8 bases aligning to TRBD2. Germline CDR1 reads SGDLS; CDR2 reads YYNGEE. The junction had 12 bases not matched to a gene; V was cut back by 4 bases and J by 9 bases. The CDR3 length is 15 residues.

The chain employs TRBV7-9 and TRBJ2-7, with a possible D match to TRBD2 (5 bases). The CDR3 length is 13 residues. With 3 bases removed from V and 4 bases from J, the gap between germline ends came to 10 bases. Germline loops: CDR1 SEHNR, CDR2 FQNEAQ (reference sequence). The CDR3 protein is CASSFEGNYEQYF. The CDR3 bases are TGTGCCAGCAGCTTCGAGGGTAATTACGAGCAGTACTTC.

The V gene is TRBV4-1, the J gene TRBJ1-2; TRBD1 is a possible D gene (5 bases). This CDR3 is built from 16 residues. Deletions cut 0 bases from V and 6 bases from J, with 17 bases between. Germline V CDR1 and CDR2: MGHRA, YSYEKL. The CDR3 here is CASSQEKARDLNGYTF. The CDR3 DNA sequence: TGCGCCAGCAGCCAAGAGAAGGCCAGGGACTTGAATGGCTACACCTTC.

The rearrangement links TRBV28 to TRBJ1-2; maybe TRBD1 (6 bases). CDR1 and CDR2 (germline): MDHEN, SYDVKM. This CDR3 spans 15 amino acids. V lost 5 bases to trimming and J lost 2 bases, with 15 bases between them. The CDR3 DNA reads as TGTGCCAGCAGTCAGGGGACCTTATTCAACTATGGCTACACCTTC. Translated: CASSQGTLFNYGYTF.

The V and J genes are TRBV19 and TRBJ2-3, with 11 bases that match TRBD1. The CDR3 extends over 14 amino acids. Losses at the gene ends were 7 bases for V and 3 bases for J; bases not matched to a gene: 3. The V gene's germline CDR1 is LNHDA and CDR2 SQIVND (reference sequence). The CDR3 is CASKGQGETDTQYF. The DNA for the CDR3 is TGTGCCAGTAAGGGACAGGGGGAAACAGATACGCAGTATTTT.

CDR3: CASTAAWGGETQYF. CDR3 nucleotide sequence: TGTGCCAGTACCGCGGCGTGGGGGGGAGAGACCCAGTACTTC. The V gene is TRBV19, the J gene TRBJ2-5; the match to TRBD2 covers 7 bases. Per the germline V gene, CDR1 is LNHDA and CDR2 is SQIVND (reference sequence). The CDR3 totals 14 residues. V dropped 7 bases and J dropped 4; count of bases not matched to a gene: 9.

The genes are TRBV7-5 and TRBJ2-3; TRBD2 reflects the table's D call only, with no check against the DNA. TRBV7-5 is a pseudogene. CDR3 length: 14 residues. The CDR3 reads CARSLTSGSDTQYF. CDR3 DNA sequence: TGTGCCAGAAGCTTAACTAGCGGTTCAGATACGCAGTATTTT.

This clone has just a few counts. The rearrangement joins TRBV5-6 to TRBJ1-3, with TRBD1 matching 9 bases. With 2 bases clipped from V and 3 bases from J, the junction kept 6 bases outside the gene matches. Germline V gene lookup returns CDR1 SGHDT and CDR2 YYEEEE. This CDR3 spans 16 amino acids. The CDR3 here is CASSLAGQGLGNTIYF. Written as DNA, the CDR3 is TGTGCCAGCAGCTTAGCGGGACAGGGTCTTGGAAACACCATATATTTT.

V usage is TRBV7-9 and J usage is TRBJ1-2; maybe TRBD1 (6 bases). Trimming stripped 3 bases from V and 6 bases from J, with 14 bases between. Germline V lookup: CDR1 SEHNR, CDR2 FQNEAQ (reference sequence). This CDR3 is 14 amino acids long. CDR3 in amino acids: CASSFYRARDGYTF. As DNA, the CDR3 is TGTGCCAGCAGCTTCTACAGGGCCCGGGATGGCTACACCTTC.

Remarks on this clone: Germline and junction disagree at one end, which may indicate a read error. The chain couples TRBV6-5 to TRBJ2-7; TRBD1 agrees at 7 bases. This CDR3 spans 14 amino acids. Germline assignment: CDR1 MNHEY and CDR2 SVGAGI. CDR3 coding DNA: TGTGCCAGCAGTTCCTGGGACAGACTCTACGAGCGGTACTTC. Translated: CASSSWDRLYERYF.

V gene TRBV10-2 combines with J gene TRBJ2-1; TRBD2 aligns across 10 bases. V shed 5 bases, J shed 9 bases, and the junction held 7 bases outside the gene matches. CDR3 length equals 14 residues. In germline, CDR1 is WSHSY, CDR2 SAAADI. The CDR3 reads CASSLAGGPGEQFF. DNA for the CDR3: TGCGCCAGCAGTTTAGCGGGAGGACCGGGTGAGCAGTTCTTC.

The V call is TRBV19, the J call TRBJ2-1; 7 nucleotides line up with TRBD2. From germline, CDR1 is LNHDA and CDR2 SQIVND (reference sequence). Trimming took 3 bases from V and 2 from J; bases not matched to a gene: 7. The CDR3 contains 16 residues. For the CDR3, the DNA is TGTGCCAGTAGTATCAGGTTGCGGGGGACCTACAATGAGCAGTTCTTC. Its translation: CASSIRLRGTYNEQFF.

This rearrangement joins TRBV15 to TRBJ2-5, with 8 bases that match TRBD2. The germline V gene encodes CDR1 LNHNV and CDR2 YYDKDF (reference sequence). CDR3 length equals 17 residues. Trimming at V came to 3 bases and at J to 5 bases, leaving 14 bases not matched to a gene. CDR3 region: CATSSTLADTVRETQYF. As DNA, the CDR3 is TGTGCCACCAGCAGCACACTAGCGGATACGGTGAGGGAGACCCAGTACTTC.

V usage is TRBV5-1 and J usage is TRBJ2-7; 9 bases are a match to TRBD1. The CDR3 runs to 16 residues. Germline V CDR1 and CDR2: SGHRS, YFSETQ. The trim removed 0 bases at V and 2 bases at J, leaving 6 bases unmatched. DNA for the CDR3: TGCGCCAGCAGCTTGGCCACAGGACAGGGGCCCTACGAGCAGTACTTC. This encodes CASSLATGQGPYEQYF.

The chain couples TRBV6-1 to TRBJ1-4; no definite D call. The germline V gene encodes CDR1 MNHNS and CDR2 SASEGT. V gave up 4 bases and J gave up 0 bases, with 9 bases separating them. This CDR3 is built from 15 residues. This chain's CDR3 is CASSVEVATNEKLFF. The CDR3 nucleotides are TGTGCCAGCAGTGTGGAGGTCGCAACTAATGAAAAACTGTTTTTT.

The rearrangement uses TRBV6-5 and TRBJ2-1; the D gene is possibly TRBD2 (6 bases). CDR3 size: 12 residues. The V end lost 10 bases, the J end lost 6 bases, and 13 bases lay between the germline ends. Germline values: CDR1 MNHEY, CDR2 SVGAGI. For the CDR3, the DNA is TGTGCCACCAGCGGTAGCGGCAATGAGCAGTTCTTC. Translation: CATSGSGNEQFF.

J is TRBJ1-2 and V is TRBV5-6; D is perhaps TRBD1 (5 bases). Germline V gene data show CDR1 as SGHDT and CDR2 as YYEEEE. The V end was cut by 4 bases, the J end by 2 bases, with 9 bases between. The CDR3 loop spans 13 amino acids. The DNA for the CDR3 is TGTGCCAGCAGCCCAGGGAGGAACTATGGCTACACCTTC. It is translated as CASSPGRNYGYTF. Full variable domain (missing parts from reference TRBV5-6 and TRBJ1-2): DAGVTQSPTHLIKTRGQQVTLRCSPKSGHDTVSWYQQALGQGPQFIFQYYEEEERQRGNFPDRFSGHQFPNYSSELNVNALLLGDSALYLCASSPGRNYGYTFGSGTRLTVV.

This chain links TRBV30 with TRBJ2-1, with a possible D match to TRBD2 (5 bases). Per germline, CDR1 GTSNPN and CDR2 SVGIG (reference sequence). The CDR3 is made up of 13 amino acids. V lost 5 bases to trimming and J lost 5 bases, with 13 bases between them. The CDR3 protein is CAWAPDGDNEQFF. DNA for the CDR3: TGTGCCTGGGCTCCTGACGGGGACAATGAGCAGTTCTTC.

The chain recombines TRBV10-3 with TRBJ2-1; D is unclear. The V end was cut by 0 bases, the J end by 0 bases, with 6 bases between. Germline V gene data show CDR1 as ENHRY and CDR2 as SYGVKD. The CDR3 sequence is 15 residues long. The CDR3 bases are TGTGCCATCAGTGAGTCGGGCACCTCCTACAATGAGCAGTTCTTC. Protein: CAISESGTSYNEQFF.

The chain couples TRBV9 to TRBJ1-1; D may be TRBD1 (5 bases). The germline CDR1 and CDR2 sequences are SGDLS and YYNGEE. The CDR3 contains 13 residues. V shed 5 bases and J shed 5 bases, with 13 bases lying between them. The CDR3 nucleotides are TGTGCCAGCAGGGGCAGGGATCGGACTGAAGCTTTCTTT. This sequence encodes CASRGRDRTEAFF.

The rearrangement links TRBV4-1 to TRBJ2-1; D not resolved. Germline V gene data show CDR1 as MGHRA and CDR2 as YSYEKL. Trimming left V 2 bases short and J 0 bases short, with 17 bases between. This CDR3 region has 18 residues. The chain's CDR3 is CASSQKPAADFSYNEQFF. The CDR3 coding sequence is TGCGCCAGCAGCCAAAAACCGGCGGCCGACTTCTCCTACAATGAGCAGTTCTTC.

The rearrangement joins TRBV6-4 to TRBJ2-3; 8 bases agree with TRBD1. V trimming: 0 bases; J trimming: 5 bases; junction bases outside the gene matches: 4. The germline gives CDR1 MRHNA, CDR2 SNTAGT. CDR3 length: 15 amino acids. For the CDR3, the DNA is TGTGCCAGCAGTGACTCGACCACAGGGGGAGATACGCAGTATTTT. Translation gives CASSDSTTGGDTQYF.

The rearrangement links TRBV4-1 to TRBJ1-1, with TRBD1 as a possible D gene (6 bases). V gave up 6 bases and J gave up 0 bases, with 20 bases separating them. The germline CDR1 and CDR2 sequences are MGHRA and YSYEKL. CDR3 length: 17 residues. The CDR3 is CASSYTGKLVLNTEAFF. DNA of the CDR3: TGCGCCAGCAGTTACACAGGGAAACTCGTATTGAACACTGAAGCTTTCTTT.

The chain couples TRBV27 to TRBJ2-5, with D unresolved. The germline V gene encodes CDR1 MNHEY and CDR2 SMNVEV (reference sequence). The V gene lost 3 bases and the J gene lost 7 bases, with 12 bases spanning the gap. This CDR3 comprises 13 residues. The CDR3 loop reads CASSFSGSGTQYF. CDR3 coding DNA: TGTGCCAGCAGTTTTTCCGGTTCGGGGACCCAGTACTTC.

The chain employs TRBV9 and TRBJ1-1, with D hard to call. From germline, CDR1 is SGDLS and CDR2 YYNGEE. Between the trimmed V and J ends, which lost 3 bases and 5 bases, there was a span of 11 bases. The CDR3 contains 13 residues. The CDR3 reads CASSASVTTEAFF. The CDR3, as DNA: TGTGCCAGCAGCGCCTCAGTGACAACTGAAGCTTTCTTT.